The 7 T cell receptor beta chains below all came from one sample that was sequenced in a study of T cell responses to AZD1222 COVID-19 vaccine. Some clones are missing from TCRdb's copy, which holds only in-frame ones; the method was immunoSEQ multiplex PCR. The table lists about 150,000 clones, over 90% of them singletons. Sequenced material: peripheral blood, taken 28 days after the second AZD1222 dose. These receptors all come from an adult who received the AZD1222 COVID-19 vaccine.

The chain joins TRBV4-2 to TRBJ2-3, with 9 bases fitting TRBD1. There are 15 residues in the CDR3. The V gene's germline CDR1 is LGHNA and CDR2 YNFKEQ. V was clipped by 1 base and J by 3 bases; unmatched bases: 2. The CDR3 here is CASSQAGQGTDTQYF. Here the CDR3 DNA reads TGTGCCAGCAGCCAAGCGGGACAGGGTACAGATACGCAGTATTTT.

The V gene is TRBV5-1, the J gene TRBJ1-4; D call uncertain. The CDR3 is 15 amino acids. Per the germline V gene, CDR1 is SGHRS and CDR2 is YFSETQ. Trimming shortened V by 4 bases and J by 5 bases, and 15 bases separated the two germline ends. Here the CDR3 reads CASSRVRSQNEKLFF. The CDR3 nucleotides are TGCGCCAGCAGCCGGGTTAGAAGTCAAAATGAAAAACTGTTTTTT.

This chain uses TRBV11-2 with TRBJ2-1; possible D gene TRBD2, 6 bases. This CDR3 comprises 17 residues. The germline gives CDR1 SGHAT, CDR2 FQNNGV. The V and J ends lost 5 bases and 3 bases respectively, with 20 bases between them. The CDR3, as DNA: TGTGCCAGCAGCCCCCGGTCGGGCGGGGCCGTCTACAATGAGCAGTTCTTC. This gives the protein CASSPRSGGAVYNEQFF.

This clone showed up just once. Here the CDR3 reads CASRGTREKLFF. The DNA of the CDR3 is TGTGCCAGCAGAGGGACGAGAGAAAAACTGTTTTTT. The V call is TRBV2, the J call TRBJ1-4; perhaps TRBD1 as D (5 bases). The V and J ends lost 6 bases and 8 bases respectively, with 10 bases between them. This CDR3 has 12 amino acids. CDR1 SNHLY and CDR2 FYNNEI come from the germline V gene.

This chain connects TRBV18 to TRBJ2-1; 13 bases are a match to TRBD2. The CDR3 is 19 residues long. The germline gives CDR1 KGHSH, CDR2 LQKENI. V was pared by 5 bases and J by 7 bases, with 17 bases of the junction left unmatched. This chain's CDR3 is CASSSFSGTSGVRGNEQFF. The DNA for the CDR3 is TGTGCCAGCTCATCTTTCTCCGGGACTAGCGGGGTACGGGGGAATGAGCAGTTCTTC.

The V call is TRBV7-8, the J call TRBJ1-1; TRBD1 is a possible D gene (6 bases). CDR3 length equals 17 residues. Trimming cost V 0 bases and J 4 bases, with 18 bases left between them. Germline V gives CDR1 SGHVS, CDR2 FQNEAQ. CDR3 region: CASSLAGYRDVGTEAFF. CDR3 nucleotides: TGTGCCAGCAGCTTAGCGGGATACAGGGACGTGGGCACTGAAGCTTTCTTT.

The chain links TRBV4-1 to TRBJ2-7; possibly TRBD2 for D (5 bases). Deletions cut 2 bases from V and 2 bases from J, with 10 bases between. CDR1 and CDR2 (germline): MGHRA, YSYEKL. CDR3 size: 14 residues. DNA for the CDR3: TGCGCCAGCAGCCAATCCGGGAACCCCTACGAGCAGTACTTC. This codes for CASSQSGNPYEQYF.